The source of this T cell receptor beta chain is a study of T cell repertoires in cytomegalovirus infection. At the level of the study: HLA-B-restricted CMV epitopes that are well studied were used alongside recently identified HLA-C-restricted ones. Both a matching HLA type and CMV infection were indicated by public TCR beta signatures.

General observations from the study: Of the TCR beta families, the public ones yielded a cumulative frequency that identified carriers of CMV plus the relevant HLA.

Notes on this clonotype: Its target is not known.

TCRdb fed the reads into MiXCR, producing one record per CDR3 protein. The sample carries tens of thousands of distinct CDR3 sequences, around 25% recorded once. The TCR comes from a human donor in good health (CMV status not recorded). Some clones in this sample may be carry-over from other donors' samples. This material consisted of CD8+ T cells from cultured PBMCs, taken from culture after CMV antigen stimulation.

The CDR3 DNA follows: TGTGCCAGCAGTTACGCACCGGGACTAGCGGGAGATACGCAGTATTTT. Translated: CASSYAPGLAGDTQYF. The chain is built from TRBV6-2 or TRBV6-3 and TRBJ2-3; 12 positions match TRBD2. Losses at the gene ends were 2 bases for V and 5 bases for J; bases not matched to a gene: 5. Looked up from germline, CDR1 is MNHEY and CDR2 is SVGEGT. The CDR3 has 16 amino acids.